What follows describes a single TCR beta chain. Its target is not known. This sample stems from a study of lymphopenia after photon versus proton radiotherapy. The CDR3 is 15 amino acids. CDR1 is SGHRS and CDR2 is YFSETQ in the germline V gene. After removal of 0 bases from V and 3 bases from J, the junction contained 4 bases not matched to a gene. Study conclusions and caveats: Proton therapy kept repertoires fairly stable, unlike photons, which gained effector/memory cells. In patients who died, overall survival fell as post-nadir TCR diversity dropped more. Post-nadir diversity loss with photons came from oligoclonal expansion, particularly CD8+ Temra cells.

Here immunoSEQ multiplex PCR was the method, and the copy in TCRdb shows in-frame clones only, minus some. Of tens of thousands of clones in the sample, around 88% were seen once. The clonotype was recovered from a man in his fifties with gastric cancer. Sequenced here: peripheral blood, sampled from a patient treated with photon-based radiotherapy. The chain links TRBV5-1 to TRBJ2-3; 7 nucleotides match TRBD1. CDR3 sequence: CASSLGQGRTDTQYF. In nucleotides, the CDR3 is TGCGCCAGCAGCTTGGGACAGGGCCGGACAGATACGCAGTATTTT.